Sequencing of this TCR beta chain was carried out in a study of cytomegalovirus exposure and HLA in healthy donors. The study, taken as a whole, reports: On later analysis, the bulk of CMV-associated TCR beta chains appeared to be HLA-restricted.

Primers included in the PCR were 60 Vbeta and 13 Jbeta primers. Per the original data handling: Approximately 11 million shared chains were among the 80 million or so unique TCR beta chains that a later analysis counted. Generated by immunoSEQ multiplex PCR, the TCRdb table keeps only in-frame clones and is missing some. Clone size and the V and J calls come from that table; the DNA yielded D and trimming. Of over 65,000 clones listed, 75% to 90% were seen once; the top ten hold 6.5%. The CDR3 runs 11 residues. The V gene's germline CDR1 is MNHEY and CDR2 SMNVEV (reference sequence). V lost 4 bases and J lost 11; bases outside the gene matches: 5. A word on this clone: Antigen unknown.

The TCR originated in a human donor in good health. Sequencing was performed on PBMCs. The genes are TRBV27 and TRBJ2-7; 7 nucleotides align to TRBD1. DNA for the CDR3: TGTGCCAGCAGTTCGCTCGGGACAGAGTACTTC. This translates into CASSSLGTEYF.